Sequencing of this T cell receptor beta chain was carried out in a study of lymphopenia after photon versus proton radiotherapy. A note on this clone: Its antigen is as yet unknown.

Points from the study as a whole: Larger post-nadir TCR diversity loss correlated inversely with survival in deceased patients. Post-nadir diversity loss with photons came from oligoclonal expansion, particularly CD8+ Temra cells.

The V end lost 3 bases, the J end lost 8 bases, and 22 bases lay between the germline ends. Germline CDR1 reads SGHNT; CDR2 reads YENEEA. This CDR3 is 16 amino acids long. Profiled with immunoSEQ multiplex PCR; TCRdb holds only in-frame clones, not every one. The sample contains around 30,000 clones, around 82% of which appear only once. This TCR derives from a woman between 65 and 79 years old with pancreatic cancer. The chain combines TRBV11-3 with TRBJ1-2, with D possibly being TRBD1 (6 bases). The material was peripheral blood, obtained from a patient treated with proton-based radiotherapy. As DNA, the CDR3 is TGTGCCAGCAGCTTTAAGTTCGTGTTTACAGGGAAAGGCTACACCTTC. It encodes CASSFKFVFTGKGYTF.